The next 14 T cell receptor beta chains were all read from a single sample in a study of graft-versus-host responses after intestinal transplantation. Here immunoSEQ multiplex PCR was the method, and the copy in TCRdb shows in-frame clones only, minus some. The sample includes around 69,000 clones, almost 90% of them seen just once. Their antigens are not known. Material: unstimulated CD8+ T cells sorted from spleen or lymph node cells, obtained before transplant. Receptor source: a human donor who was the organ donor for an intestinal transplant.

The rearrangement uses TRBV28 and TRBJ2-1; 11 bases match TRBD2. The germline V gene encodes CDR1 MDHEN and CDR2 SYDVKM. This CDR3 is built from 14 residues. Trimming cost V 6 bases and J 6 bases; bases outside gene matches: 4. The CDR3 spells CASRTGTSGNEQFF. DNA of the CDR3: TGTGCCAGCAGGACCGGGACTAGCGGCAATGAGCAGTTCTTC.

By its share, this clone is medium-sized (0.01 to 0.1%). This chain links TRBV6-4 with TRBJ1-2; D remains unclear. V was cut by 6 bases and J by 5 bases, with 13 bases left in between. The CDR3 extends over 13 amino acids. Looked up from germline, CDR1 is MRHNA and CDR2 is SNTAGT. The CDR3 here is CASSPGGEYGYTF. For the CDR3, the DNA is TGTGCCAGCAGCCCGGGCGGGGAATATGGCTACACCTTC.

This clone was counted between two and nine times. Other DNA sequences in the same sample also yield this CDR3. The rearrangement joins TRBV28 to TRBJ1-1, with D perhaps TRBD1 (5 bases). The CDR3 runs 14 residues. Between the trimmed V and J ends, which lost 3 bases and 1 base, there was a span of 9 bases. The germline V gene has CDR1 MDHEN and CDR2 SYDVKM. The CDR3 region has the DNA TGTGCCAGCAGTTTGGCCGGGGGGAACACTGAAGCTTTCTTT. Encoded protein: CASSLAGGNTEAFF.

The chain combines TRBV28 with TRBJ2-3, with 7 bases identical to TRBD2. Germline CDR1 reads MDHEN; CDR2 reads SYDVKM. V shed 8 bases, J shed 5 bases, and the junction held 7 bases outside the gene matches. This CDR3 spans 13 amino acids. This CDR3 reads CASAAGKGDTQYF. The CDR3, as DNA: TGTGCCAGCGCAGCGGGGAAGGGAGATACGCAGTATTTT.

This clone has just a few counts. The chain links TRBV7-8 to TRBJ1-6; D call uncertain. This CDR3 region has 14 residues. The germline gives CDR1 SGHVS, CDR2 FQNEAQ. Between the trimmed V and J ends, which lost 5 bases and 10 bases, there was a span of 15 bases. As DNA, the CDR3 is TGTGCCAGCAGCCCCCTTGTCGGGTCCTCACCCCTCCACTTT. Translation: CASSPLVGSSPLHF.

The chain carries TRBV5-1 and TRBJ2-1; perhaps TRBD1 as D (6 bases). CDR3 size: 13 residues. In germline, CDR1 is SGHRS, CDR2 YFSETQ. Trimming removed 5 bases at V and 4 bases at J, with 10 bases between. The CDR3 loop reads CASSRDIYNEQFF. CDR3 sequence (DNA): TGCGCCAGCAGTAGGGACATTTACAATGAGCAGTTCTTC.

The gene calls are TRBV28 and TRBJ1-6; D not certain. The CDR3 length is 16 residues. Germline V CDR1 and CDR2: MDHEN, SYDVKM. The V end was cut by 1 base, the J end by 7 bases, with 14 bases between. For the CDR3, the DNA is TGTGCCAGCAGTTTATATATGATTGCGGGGAATTCACCCCTCCACTTT. Translating it yields CASSLYMIAGNSPLHF.

The chain recombines TRBV4-3 with TRBJ1-1, with 10 bases matching TRBD1. The junction had 2 bases not matched to a gene; V was cut back by 0 bases and J by 1 base. The CDR3 is made up of 16 amino acids. Germline loops: CDR1 LGHNA, CDR2 YSLEER. CDR3 sequence: CASSQEGQGTNTEAFF. CDR3 nucleotide sequence: TGCGCCAGCAGCCAAGAGGGACAGGGGACGAACACTGAAGCTTTCTTT.

The gene calls are TRBV30 and TRBJ2-2; D is uncertain. V was clipped by 4 bases and J by 0 bases, with 9 bases between them. Germline V gives CDR1 GTSNPN, CDR2 SVGIG (reference sequence). CDR3 size: 14 residues. The CDR3 region is CAWTAVSNTGELFF. Written as DNA, the CDR3 is TGTGCCTGGACCGCGGTTTCGAACACCGGGGAGCTGTTTTTT.

The chain uses TRBV15 and TRBJ2-2; tentative D call: TRBD2 (5 bases). CDR1 is LNHNV, CDR2 YYDKDF, per germline (reference sequence). V was pared by 3 bases and J by 6 bases, with 8 bases between. This CDR3 is 13 amino acids long. For the CDR3, the DNA is TGTGCCACCAGCAGCGCCGGGGCCGGGGAGCTGTTTTTT. This gives the protein CATSSAGAGELFF.

The chain joins TRBV2 to TRBJ1-3, with 7 bases that match TRBD1. The germline gives CDR1 SNHLY, CDR2 FYNNEI. With V trimmed by 3 bases and J by 0 bases, 2 bases remained unmatched. The CDR3 spans 15 residues. CDR3: CASSEAGGSGNTIYF. In nucleotides, the CDR3 is TGTGCCAGCAGTGAGGCAGGGGGCTCTGGAAACACCATATATTTT.

The rearrangement links TRBV9 to TRBJ1-2; 9 bases match TRBD1. The length of the CDR3 is 18 residues. Germline V gene lookup returns CDR1 SGDLS and CDR2 YYNGEE. V dropped 2 bases and J dropped 3; count of bases not matched to a gene: 14. The CDR3 nucleotides are TGTGCCAGCAGCGTTACCGGGACAGGGACTTTTGAGGACTATGGCTACACCTTC. As protein: CASSVTGTGTFEDYGYTF.

This sequence joins TRBV29-1 and TRBJ2-1; 8 bases fit TRBD1. CDR1 is SQVTM, CDR2 ANQGSEA, per germline. The CDR3 runs 13 residues. CDR3 coding DNA: TGCAGTGCGGACAGGGTGGGGCTCAATGAGCAGTTCTTC. Amino acid sequence: CSADRVGLNEQFF.

The rearrangement joins TRBV7-6 to TRBJ2-7; 11 bases map to TRBD1. The CDR3 consists of 13 residues. The germline V gene encodes CDR1 SGHVS and CDR2 FNYEAQ. V lost 4 bases to trimming and J lost 6 bases; unmatched junction nucleotides: 2. CDR3 nucleotides: TGTGCCAGCAGCTCCGGGACAGGGGGCGAGCAGTACGTC. This translates into CASSSGTGGEQYV.